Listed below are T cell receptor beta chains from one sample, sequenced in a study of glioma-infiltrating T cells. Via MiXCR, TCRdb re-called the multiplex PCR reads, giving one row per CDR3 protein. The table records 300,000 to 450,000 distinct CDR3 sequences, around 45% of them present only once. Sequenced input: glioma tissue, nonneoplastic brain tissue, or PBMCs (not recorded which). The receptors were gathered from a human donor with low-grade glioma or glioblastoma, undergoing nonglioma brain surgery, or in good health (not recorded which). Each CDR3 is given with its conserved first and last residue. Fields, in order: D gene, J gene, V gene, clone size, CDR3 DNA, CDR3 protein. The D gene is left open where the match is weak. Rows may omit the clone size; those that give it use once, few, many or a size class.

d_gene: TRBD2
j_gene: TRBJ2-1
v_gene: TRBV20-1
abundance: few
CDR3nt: TGCAGTGCTAGCCCTTTGGGTCGGGGACTAGGCTACAATGAGCAGTTCTTC
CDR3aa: CSASPLGRGLGYNEQFF

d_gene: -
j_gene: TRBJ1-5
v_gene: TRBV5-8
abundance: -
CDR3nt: TGTGCCAGCAGCCATTATAGCAATCAGCCCCAGCATTTT
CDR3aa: CASSHYSNQPQHF

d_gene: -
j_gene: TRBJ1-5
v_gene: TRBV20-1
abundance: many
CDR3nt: TGCAGTGCTAAGGTAACAGGGACTACCAATCAGCCCCAGCATTTT
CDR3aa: CSAKVTGTTNQPQHF

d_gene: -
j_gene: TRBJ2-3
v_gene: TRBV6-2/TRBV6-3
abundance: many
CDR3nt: TGTGCCAGCAGTTACGCGGTAGCAGTAAGCACAGATACGCAGTATTTT
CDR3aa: CASSYAVAVSTDTQYF

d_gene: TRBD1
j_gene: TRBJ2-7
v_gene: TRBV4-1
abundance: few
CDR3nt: TGCGCCAGCAGCCAAAACAGGGGGGAGTACGAGCAGTACTTC
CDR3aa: CASSQNRGEYEQYF

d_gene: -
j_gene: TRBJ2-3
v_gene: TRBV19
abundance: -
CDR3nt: TGTGCCAGTAGTATCGCCTCGGGGTCGGATACGCAGTATTTT
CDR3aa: CASSIASGSDTQYF

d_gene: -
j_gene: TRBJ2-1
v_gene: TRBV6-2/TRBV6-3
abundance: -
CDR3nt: TGTGCCAGCAGCCTCGGGGTTCACGCCTACAATGAGCGGTTCTTC
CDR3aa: CASSLGVHAYNERFF

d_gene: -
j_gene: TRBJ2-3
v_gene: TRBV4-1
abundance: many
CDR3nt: TGCGCCAGCAGTCCGCGAGATGGAGATACGCAGTATTTT
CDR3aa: CASSPRDGDTQYF

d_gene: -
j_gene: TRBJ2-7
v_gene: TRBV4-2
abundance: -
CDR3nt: TGTGCCAGCAGCCCGTATCGGACACCTTCCTACGAGCATTACTTC
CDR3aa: CASSPYRTPSYEHYF

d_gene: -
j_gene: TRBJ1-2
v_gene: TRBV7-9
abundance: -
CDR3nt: TGTGCCAGCAGCTTAGCGCGGGGGCAGGGGAGCTATGGCTACACCTTC
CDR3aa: CASSLARGQGSYGYTF

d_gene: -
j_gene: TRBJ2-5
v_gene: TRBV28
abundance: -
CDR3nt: TGTGCCATCAGTGAGGAAGAAGAGACACAGTACTTC
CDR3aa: CAISEEEETQYF

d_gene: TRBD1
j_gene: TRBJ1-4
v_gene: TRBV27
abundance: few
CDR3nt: TGTGCCAGCAGTTTATCGGGACAGGGTGACGAAAAACTGTTTTTT
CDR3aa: CASSLSGQGDEKLFF

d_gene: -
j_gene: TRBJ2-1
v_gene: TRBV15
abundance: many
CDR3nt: TGTGCCACCAGCAGAGATCGGATTACAGGGTCGGGGACGCCTGAGCAGTTCTTC
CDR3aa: CATSRDRITGSGTPEQFF

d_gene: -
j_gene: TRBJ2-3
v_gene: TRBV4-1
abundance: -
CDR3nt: TGCGCCAGCAGCCAAGATCTAACATATACGCAGTATTTT
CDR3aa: CASSQDLTYTQYF

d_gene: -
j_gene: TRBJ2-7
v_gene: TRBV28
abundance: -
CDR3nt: TGTGCCAGCCGGGTGGGCGAACCTTACGAGCAGTACTTC
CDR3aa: CASRVGEPYEQYF

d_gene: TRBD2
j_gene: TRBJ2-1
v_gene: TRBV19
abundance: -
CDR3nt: TGTGCCAGTAACCGCCTAGCGGAACCCTACAATGAGCAGTTCTTC
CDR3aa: CASNRLAEPYNEQFF

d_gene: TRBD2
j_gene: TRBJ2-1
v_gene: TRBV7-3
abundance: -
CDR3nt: TGTGCCAGCAGCCCCCGAGGTGCGGGAGGGGACAATGAGCAGTTCTTC
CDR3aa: CASSPRGAGGDNEQFF

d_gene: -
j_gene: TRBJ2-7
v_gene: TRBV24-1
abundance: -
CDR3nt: TGTGCCACCAGTGATTTGGCCAGGCCCAATGAGCAGTACTTC
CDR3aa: CATSDLARPNEQYF

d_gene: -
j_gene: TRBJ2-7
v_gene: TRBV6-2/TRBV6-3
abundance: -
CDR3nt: TGTGCCAGCAGCTGGAGGTCCGGGTACGAGCAGTACTTC
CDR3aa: CASSWRSGYEQYF

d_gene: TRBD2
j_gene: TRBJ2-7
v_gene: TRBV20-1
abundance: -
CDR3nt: TGCAGTGCTATACCGGGACTAGCGGTCTACGAGCGGTACTTC
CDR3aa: CSAIPGLAVYERYF

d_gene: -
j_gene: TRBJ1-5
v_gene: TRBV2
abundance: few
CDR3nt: TGTGCCAGCGGAGCAGGGCCCAGTACCAATCAGCCCCAGCATTTT
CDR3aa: CASGAGPSTNQPQHF

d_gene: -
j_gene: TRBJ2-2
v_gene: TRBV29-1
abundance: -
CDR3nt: TGCAGCGCCCTAGACGTGGGCGGGGAGCTGTTTTTT
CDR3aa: CSALDVGGELFF

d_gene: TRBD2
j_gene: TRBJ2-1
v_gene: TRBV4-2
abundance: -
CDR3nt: TGTGCCAGCAGCCCTTTAGCGACTAGCCGGGGGAATGAGCAGTTCTTC
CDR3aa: CASSPLATSRGNEQFF

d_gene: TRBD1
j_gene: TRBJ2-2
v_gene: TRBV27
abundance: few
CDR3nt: TGTGCCAGCAGTGTCAATGGCGTGACAGGGGTAACCGGGGAGCTGTTTTTT
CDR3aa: CASSVNGVTGVTGELFF

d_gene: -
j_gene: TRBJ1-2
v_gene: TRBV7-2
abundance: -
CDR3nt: TGTGCCAGCAGCTTCCACGGTGTGACAGTCTACACCTTC
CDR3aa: CASSFHGVTVYTF

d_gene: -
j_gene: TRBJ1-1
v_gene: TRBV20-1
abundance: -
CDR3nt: TGCAGTGCTAGCTGGGACCGCTGGAACACTGAAGCTTTCTTT
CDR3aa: CSASWDRWNTEAFF

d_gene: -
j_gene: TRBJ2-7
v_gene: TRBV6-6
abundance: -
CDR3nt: TGTGCCAGCAGTCCATTGACCTGCGAGCAGTACTTC
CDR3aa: CASSPLTCEQYF

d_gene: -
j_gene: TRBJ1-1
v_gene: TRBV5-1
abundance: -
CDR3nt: TGCGCCAGCAGCCCAGACAGGCCGGGGACTGAAGCTTTCTTT
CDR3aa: CASSPDRPGTEAFF

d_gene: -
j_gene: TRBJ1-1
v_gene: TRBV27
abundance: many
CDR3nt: TGTGCCAGCAGTCCAGATTTAAACACTGAAGCTTTCTTT
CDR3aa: CASSPDLNTEAFF

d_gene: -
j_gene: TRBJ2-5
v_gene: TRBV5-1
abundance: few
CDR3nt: TGCGCCAGCAGCTTGATAGGCGATCAAGAGACCCAGTACTTC
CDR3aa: CASSLIGDQETQYF

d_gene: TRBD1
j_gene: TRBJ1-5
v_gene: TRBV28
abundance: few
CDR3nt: TGTGCCAGCAGCACCACTATCACAGGGGCGGTGGGCAATCAGCCCCAGCATTTT
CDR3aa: CASSTTITGAVGNQPQHF

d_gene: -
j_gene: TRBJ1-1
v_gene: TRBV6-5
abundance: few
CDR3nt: TGTGCCAGCAGTTTCCGGGCTCCAACCCTAGGTCAACCCAACACTGAAGCTTTCTTT
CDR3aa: CASSFRAPTLGQPNTEAFF

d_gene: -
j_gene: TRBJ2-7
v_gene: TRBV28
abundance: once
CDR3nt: TGTGCCAGCATCAGAGATGAATACGAGCAGTACTTC
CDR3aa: CASIRDEYEQYF

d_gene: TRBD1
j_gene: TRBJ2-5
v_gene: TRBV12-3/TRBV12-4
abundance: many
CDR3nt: TGTGCCAGCAGCCCGACAGGGCGACAAGAGACCCAGTACTTC
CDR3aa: CASSPTGRQETQYF

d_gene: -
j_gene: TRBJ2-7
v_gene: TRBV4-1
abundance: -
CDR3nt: TGCGCCAGCAGCCTAACCGGGACACACTACGAGCAGTACTTC
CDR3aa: CASSLTGTHYEQYF

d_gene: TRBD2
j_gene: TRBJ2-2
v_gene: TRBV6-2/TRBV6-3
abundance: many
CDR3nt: TGTGCCACCACGCGGGACTATTTCACCGGGGAGCTGTTTTTT
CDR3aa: CATTRDYFTGELFF

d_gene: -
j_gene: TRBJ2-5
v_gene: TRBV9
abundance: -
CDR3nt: TGTGCCAGCAGCGCCCGTGTTGGGTTACAAGAGACCCAGTACTTC
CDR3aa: CASSARVGLQETQYF

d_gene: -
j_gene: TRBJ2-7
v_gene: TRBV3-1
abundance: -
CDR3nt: TGTGCCAGCAGCTTGGCCGGGACAACTTCCCACGAGCAGTACTTC
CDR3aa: CASSLAGTTSHEQYF

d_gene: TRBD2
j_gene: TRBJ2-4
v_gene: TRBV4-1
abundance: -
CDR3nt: TGCGCCAGCAGCCAGGTCCTTCTAGCGGGAGTAGGACTACTAGCCAAAAACATTCAGTACTTC
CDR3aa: CASSQVLLAGVGLLAKNIQYF

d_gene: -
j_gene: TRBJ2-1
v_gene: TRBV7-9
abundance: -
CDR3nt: TGTGCCAGCAGCCTTTGGGGGGCAGGTAATGAGCAGTTCTTC
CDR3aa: CASSLWGAGNEQFF

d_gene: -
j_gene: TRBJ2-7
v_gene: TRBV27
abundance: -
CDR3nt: TGTGCCAGCAGTGTCGACTCCTCGCCCTCCTACGAGCAGTACTTC
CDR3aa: CASSVDSSPSYEQYF

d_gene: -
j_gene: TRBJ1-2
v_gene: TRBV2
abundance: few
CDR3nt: TGTGCCAGCACCGGGGGTAACTATGGCTACACCTTC
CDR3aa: CASTGGNYGYTF

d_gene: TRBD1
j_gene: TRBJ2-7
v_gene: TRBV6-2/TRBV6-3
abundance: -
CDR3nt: TGTGCCAGCAGTCACCGGGACAGGGTCGCCTACGAGCAGTACTTC
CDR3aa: CASSHRDRVAYEQYF

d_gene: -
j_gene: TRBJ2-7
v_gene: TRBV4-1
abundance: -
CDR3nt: TGCGCCAGCAGCCAAATGTTGACGGGGGACGAGCAGTACTTC
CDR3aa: CASSQMLTGDEQYF

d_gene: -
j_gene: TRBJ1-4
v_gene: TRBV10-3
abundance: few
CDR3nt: TGTGCCATCAGTCCCGGCAGTGCCGGAGGCGGAATTGAAAAACTGTTTTTT
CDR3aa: CAISPGSAGGGIEKLFF